This T cell receptor (beta chain) is from a study of a mutant IDH1 vaccine in newly diagnosed glioma (dated by TCRdb to the early 2020s). For the study in its entirety: Vaccination started 4-6 weeks after radiotherapy alone, or was given together with temozolomide cycles in the groups whose treatment included chemotherapy. Peripheral blood was drawn at six visits: V03 (baseline), V05, V07, V10, V12 and V13. Prior to enrollment, patients had been given standard therapy consisting of radiotherapy alone, temozolomide alone, or radiochemotherapy with temozolomide, with the combination given to most patients. The week-35 safety follow-up was designated visit V12, and the week-47 end of study was designated visit V13. Longitudinal TCRB deep sequencing was performed for approximately 24 treated patients wherever samples were available for exploratory analyses. The roughly 33 treated patients were approximately 62% male and roughly 40% female, with a mean age of about 43 years.

The research as a whole found: Immune responses induced by the vaccine were seen in approximately 92% of patients across multiple MHC alleles. Pseudoprogression seemed to be unrelated to changes in the top peripheral T cell clonotypes found by TCRB sequencing. PBMC samples for TCRB deep sequencing were selected based on availability. The authors noted that analyses of patient blood samples could not be reproduced because of sample limitations.

A word on this clone: Its antigen specificity is not known. Base qualities are not provided; no much larger clone lies one nucleotide away.

Explained via the paper, the time point label denotes: week 35, safety follow-up. A 20-mer mutant IDH1 peptide at 300 micrograms in Montanide made up each vaccine dose, which was injected subcutaneously together with topical imiquimod. Eight vaccinations were administered to patients in weeks 1, 3, 5, 7, 11, 15, 19 and 23, corresponding to visits V03 through V10. All donors had newly diagnosed IDH1-mutant astrocytomas of WHO grade 3 or 4 that showed loss of nuclear ATRX. The samples were drawn from NOA16, a multicentre, single-arm, open-label phase I trial in Germany that tested a mutant IDH1 peptide vaccine in humans for the first time. Genomic DNA for TCRB sequencing was extracted from EDTA blood using the DNeasy Blood and Tissue Kit. Libraries were made using the immunoSEQ multiplex PCR assay. Rearranged TCR beta chain sequences were amplified with the hsTCRB Kit following the manufacturer's protocol. Sequencing of TCRB libraries was carried out on an Illumina MiSeq. In the original analysis: The proprietary platform of the kit vendor was used for demultiplexing, trimming and gene mapping. Held by TCRdb, this immuneACCESS table contains in-frame sequences only and omits some clones. Under half of the omission traces to an unresolved V gene where checked; the cause of the rest is unknown. The DNA gave D and trimming, while V, J and clone size come from that table. Present in this sample are about 27,000 clones, less than 90% of which were seen just once. 31% of the sample is in the top ten clones.

The CDR3 holds 13 amino acids from the cysteine to the phenylalanine. The sequence is cut down to CDR3 DNA, 39 bases in frame from base 1. Deletion took 5 bases off V and 2 bases off J, with a span of 10 bases between the germline ends. The germline V gene encodes CDR1 MDHEN and CDR2 SYDVKM. Here the sequenced sample was PBMCs, taken from a glioma patient whose treatment included an IDH1 peptide vaccine. The clonotype comes from a man aged 30-40 years with glioma. Recombination linked TRBV28 to TRBJ2-7, with the D gene not confidently named. The CDR3 protein is CASSPLTPYEQYF. The DNA is as follows: TGTGCCAGCAGTCCCCTTACCCCCTACGAGCAGTACTTC.